Described below is a single T cell receptor (beta chain) sequence and its context. This sample is part of a study of PD-L1 blockade in urothelial cancer. Study as a whole: About 85% of the 29 patients were men whose urothelial cancer was bladder-origin.

This CDR3 is built from 14 residues. V dropped 2 bases and J dropped 6; count of bases not matched to a gene: 7. Germline-derived CDR1 and CDR2 are GTSNPN and SVGIG (reference sequence). Time point indicated: pretreatment peripheral blood. The protocol was immunoSEQ multiplex PCR, while the TCRdb copy is restricted to in-frame clones and leaves out a portion. The data contain about 63,000 clones, about 76% of them seen just once; the ten biggest clones take up 2.5% to 4%. The sequences come from PBMCs, collected around atezolizumab (anti-PD-L1) treatment. The chain recombines TRBV30 with TRBJ1-5; 7 nucleotides line up with TRBD1. The sequence derives from a man aged 70 or older with urothelial cancer. In nucleotides, the CDR3 is TGTGCCTGGAGTCCCCCAGGGGGATTTCAGCCCCAGCATTTT. As protein: CAWSPPGGFQPQHF.